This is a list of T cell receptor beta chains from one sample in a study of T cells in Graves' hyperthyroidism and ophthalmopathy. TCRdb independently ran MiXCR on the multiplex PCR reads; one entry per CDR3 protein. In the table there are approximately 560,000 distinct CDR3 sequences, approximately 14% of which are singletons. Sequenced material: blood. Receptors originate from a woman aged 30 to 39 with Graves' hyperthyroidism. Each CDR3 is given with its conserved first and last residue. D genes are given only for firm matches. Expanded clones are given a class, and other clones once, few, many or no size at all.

CASGFGRGNYGYTF TGTGCTAGTGGTTTCGGCAGGGGAAACTATGGCTACACCTTC TRBJ1-2 . TRBV12-5 .
CASSLEMYGGDTGELFF TGTGCCAGCAGTTTAGAAATGTACGGGGGGGACACCGGGGAGCTGTTTTTT TRBJ2-2 TRBD2 TRBV12-3/TRBV12-4 many
CASSFQGDNEQFF TGTGCCAGCAGCTTTCAGGGGGACAATGAGCAGTTCTTC TRBJ2-1 TRBD1 TRBV7-8 many
CATMGQGATEALF TGTGCCACCATGGGACAGGGGGCCACTGAAGCTCTCTTT TRBJ1-1 TRBD1 TRBV2 .
CAIRNRVGETQYF TGTGCCATCAGGAACAGGGTTGGAGAGACCCAGTACTTC TRBJ2-5 . TRBV10-3 many
CASSLGLGLAGGTDTQYF TGTGCCAGCAGCTTAGGGTTGGGACTAGCGGGAGGAACAGATACGCAGTATTTT TRBJ2-3 TRBD2 TRBV7-6 once
CASSSQGVEGTGELFF TGTGCCAGCAGTTCACAGGGGGTGGAGGGCACCGGGGAGCTGTTTTTT TRBJ2-2 TRBD1 TRBV28 many
CASSPGGAIKETQYF TGTGCCAGCAGCCCAGGGGGGGCCATCAAAGAGACCCAGTACTTC TRBJ2-5 . TRBV11-3 many
CASSQDWREGVNEQFF TGCGCCAGCAGCCAAGATTGGCGGGAGGGTGTCAATGAGCAGTTCTTC TRBJ2-1 TRBD2 TRBV4-1 few
CASSQDCPGNNEQFF TGTGCCAGCAGCCAAGATTGTCCAGGAAACAATGAGCAGTTCTTC TRBJ2-1 . TRBV3-2 few
CASSVATSGYEQYF TGCGCCAGCAGCGTGGCGACTAGCGGGTACGAGCAGTACTTC TRBJ2-7 TRBD2 TRBV4-1 .
CATSFNRGRGEKLFF TGTGCCACCAGCTTCAACAGGGGGCGCGGTGAAAAACTGTTTTTT TRBJ1-4 TRBD1 TRBV15 few
CASSSWAGPSGANVLTF TGTGCCAGCAGCTCCTGGGCAGGGCCCTCTGGGGCCAACGTCCTGACTTTC TRBJ2-6 . TRBV12-3/TRBV12-4 once
CAWSPSGYTQYF TGTGCCTGGAGTCCCTCTGGGTATACGCAGTATTTT TRBJ2-3 . TRBV30 few
CASSFVGGATEAFF TGTGCCAGCAGTTTTGTTGGGGGAGCCACTGAAGCTTTCTTT TRBJ1-1 . TRBV27 many